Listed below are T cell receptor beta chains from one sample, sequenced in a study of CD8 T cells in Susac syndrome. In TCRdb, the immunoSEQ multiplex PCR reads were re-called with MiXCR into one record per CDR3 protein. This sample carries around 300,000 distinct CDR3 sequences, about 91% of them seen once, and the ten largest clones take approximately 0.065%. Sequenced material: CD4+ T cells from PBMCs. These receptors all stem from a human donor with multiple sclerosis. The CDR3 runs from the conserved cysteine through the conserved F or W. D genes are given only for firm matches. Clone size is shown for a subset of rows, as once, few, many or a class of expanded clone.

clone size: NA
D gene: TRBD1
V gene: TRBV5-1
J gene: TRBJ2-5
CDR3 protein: CASTINRGMETQYF
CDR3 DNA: TGCGCCAGCACCATTAACAGGGGTATGGAGACCCAGTACTTC

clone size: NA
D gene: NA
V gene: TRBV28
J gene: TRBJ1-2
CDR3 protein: CASRSRGSYGYTF
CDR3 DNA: TGTGCCAGCAGGTCCCGGGGTTCCTATGGCTACACCTTC

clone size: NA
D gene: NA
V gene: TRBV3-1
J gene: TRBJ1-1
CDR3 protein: CASSQDTTLAAFF
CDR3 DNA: TGTGCCAGCAGCCAAGATACGACCTTAGCAGCTTTCTTT

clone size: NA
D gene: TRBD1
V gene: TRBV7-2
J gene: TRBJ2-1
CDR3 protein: CASSQESGQGYNEQFF
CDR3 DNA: TGTGCCAGCAGCCAAGAATCGGGACAGGGCTACAATGAGCAGTTCTTC

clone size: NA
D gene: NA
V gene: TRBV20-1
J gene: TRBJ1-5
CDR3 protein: CSARDSSGSDQPQHF
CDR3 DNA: TGCAGTGCTAGAGATTCATCTGGGTCGGATCAGCCCCAGCATTTT

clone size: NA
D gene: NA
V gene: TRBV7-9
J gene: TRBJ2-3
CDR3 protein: CASSLADSPGTDTQYF
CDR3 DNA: TGTGCCAGCAGCTTAGCGGACAGTCCCGGGACAGATACGCAGTATTTT

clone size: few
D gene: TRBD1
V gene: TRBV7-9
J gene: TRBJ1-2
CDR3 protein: CASSPPPGGYGYTF
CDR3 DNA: TGTGCCAGCAGCCCACCTCCAGGGGGCTATGGCTACACCTTC

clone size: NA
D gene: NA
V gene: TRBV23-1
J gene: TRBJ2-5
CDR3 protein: CASVTSGAQETQYF
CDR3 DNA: TGCGCCAGCGTGACTAGTGGGGCACAAGAGACCCAGTACTTC

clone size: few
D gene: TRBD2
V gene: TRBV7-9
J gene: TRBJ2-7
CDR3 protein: CASSLSTSGTSYEQYF
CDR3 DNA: TGTGCCAGCAGCTTATCTACTAGCGGGACCTCCTACGAGCAGTACTTC

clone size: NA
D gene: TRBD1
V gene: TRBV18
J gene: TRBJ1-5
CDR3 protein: CASSPQGQGKNQPQHF
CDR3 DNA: TGTGCCAGCTCACCCCAAGGACAGGGGAAAAATCAGCCCCAGCATTTT

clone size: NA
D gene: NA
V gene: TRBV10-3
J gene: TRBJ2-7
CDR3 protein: CAIRGGADYEQYF
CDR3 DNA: TGTGCCATCAGGGGGGGGGCGGACTACGAGCAGTACTTC

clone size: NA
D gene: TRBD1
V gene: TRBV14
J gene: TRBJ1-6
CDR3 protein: CASSWTGADSPLHF
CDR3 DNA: TGTGCCAGCAGCTGGACAGGGGCAGATTCACCCCTCCACTTT

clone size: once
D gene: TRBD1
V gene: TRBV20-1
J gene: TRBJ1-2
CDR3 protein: CSALTGGDYGYTF
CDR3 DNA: TGCAGTGCGCTGACAGGGGGTGACTATGGCTACACCTTC

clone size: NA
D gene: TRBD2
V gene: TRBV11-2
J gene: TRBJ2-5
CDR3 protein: CASSFSSGVQETQYF
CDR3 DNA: TGTGCCAGCAGCTTTTCTAGCGGGGTCCAAGAGACCCAGTACTTC

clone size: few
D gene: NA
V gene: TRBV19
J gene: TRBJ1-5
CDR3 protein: CASSPQGNQPQHF
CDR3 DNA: TGTGCCAGTAGTCCGCAGGGGAATCAGCCCCAGCATTTT

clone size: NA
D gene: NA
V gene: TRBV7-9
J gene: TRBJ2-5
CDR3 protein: CASSGHRGAGETQYF
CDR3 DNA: TGTGCCAGCAGCGGTCACAGGGGCGCGGGGGAGACCCAGTACTTC

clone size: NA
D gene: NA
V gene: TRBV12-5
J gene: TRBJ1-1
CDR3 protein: CASGLEYTEAFF
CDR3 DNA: TGTGCTAGTGGTTTAGAGTACACTGAAGCTTTCTTT

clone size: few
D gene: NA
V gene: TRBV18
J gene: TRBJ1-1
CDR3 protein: CASSPAGRGTEAFF
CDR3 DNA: TGTGCCAGCTCACCAGCCGGGCGAGGCACTGAAGCTTTCTTT

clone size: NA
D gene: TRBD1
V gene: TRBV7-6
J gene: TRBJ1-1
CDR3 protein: CASSLVQGGLGEAFF
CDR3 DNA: TGTGCCAGCAGCTTAGTCCAGGGGGGGCTGGGTGAAGCTTTCTTT

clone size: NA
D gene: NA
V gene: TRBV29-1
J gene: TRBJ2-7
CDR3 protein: CSVDVAGTTYEQYF
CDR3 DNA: TGCAGCGTTGATGTCGCAGGAACGACCTACGAGCAGTACTTC

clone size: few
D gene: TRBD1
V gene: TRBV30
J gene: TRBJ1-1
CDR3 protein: CAWTFSHRGTEAFF
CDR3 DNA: TGTGCCTGGACATTCTCCCACAGGGGGACTGAAGCTTTCTTT

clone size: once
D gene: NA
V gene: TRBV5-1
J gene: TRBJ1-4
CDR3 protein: CASSLGGGGGEKLFF
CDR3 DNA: TGCGCCAGCAGTCTCGGCGGGGGTGGAGGCGAAAAACTGTTTTTT

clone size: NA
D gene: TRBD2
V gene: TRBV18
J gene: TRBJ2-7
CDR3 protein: CASSYGGKLAYEQYF
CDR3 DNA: TGTGCCAGCTCCTACGGGGGGAAGCTTGCCTACGAGCAGTACTTC

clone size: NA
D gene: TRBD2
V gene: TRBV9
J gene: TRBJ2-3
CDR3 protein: CASSAGLAGTDTQYF
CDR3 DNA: TGTGCCAGCAGCGCGGGACTAGCGGGCACAGATACGCAGTATTTT

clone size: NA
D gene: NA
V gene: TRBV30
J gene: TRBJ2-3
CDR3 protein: CAWSPLLDTQYF
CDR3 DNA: TGTGCCTGGAGCCCCCTATTGGATACGCAGTATTTT

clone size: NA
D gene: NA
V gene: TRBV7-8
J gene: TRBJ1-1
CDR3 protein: CASSLAQGFEAFF
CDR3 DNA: TGTGCCAGCAGCTTAGCGCAGGGCTTCGAAGCTTTCTTT

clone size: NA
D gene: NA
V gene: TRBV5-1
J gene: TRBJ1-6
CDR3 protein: CASSLGVRAGSSPLHF
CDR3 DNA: TGCGCCAGCAGCTTGGGGGTACGGGCAGGGAGCTCACCCCTCCACTTT

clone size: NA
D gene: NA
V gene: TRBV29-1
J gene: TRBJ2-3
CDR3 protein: CSVGGSITDTQYF
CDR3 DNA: TGCAGCGTGGGGGGCTCTATCACAGATACGCAGTATTTT

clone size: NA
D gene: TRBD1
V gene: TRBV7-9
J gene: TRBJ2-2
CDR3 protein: CASSATDRGTGELFF
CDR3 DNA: TGTGCCAGCAGCGCCACGGACAGGGGTACCGGGGAGCTGTTTTTT

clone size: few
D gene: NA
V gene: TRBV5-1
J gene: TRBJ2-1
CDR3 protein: CASSLISGGAAYNEQFF
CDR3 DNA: TGCGCCAGCAGCTTGATCTCCGGGGGCGCAGCCTACAATGAGCAGTTCTTC

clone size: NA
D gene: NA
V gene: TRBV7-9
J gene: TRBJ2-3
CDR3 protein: CASSFFGFGTQYF
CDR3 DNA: TGTGCCAGCAGCTTTTTTGGATTTGGTACGCAGTATTTT

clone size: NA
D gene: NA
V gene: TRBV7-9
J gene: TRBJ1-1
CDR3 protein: CASSLRQDTEAFF
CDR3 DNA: TGTGCCAGCAGCTTAAGACAGGACACTGAAGCTTTCTTT

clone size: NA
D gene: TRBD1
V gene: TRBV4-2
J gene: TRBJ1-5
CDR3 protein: CASSLEPLGQGYQPQHF
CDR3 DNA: TGTGCCAGCAGCCTCGAACCTTTGGGACAGGGGTATCAGCCCCAGCATTTT

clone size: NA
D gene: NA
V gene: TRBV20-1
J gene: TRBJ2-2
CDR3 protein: CSAAAVATGELFF
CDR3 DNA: TGCAGTGCTGCTGCCGTCGCCACCGGGGAGCTGTTTTTT

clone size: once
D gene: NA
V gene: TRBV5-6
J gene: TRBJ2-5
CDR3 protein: CASSRTVETQYF
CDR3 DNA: TGTGCCAGCAGCCGGACTGTAGAGACCCAGTACTTC

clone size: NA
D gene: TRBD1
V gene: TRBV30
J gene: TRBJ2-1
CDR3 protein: CAWSPDRGLAYLKFF
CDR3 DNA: TGTGCCTGGAGCCCTGACAGGGGGCTTGCCTACCTTAAGTTCTTC

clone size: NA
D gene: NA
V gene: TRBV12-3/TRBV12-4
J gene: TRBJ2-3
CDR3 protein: CASSLGGRGPSSTDTQYF
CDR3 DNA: TGTGCCAGCAGTTTGGGCGGGCGAGGCCCCTCTAGCACAGATACGCAGTATTTT

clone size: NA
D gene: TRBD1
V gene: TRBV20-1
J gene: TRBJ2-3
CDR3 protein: CSARTDRGADTQYF
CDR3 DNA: TGCAGTGCTAGGACCGACAGGGGAGCAGATACGCAGTATTTT

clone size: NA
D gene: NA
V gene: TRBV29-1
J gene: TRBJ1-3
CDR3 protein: CSVEERGRPGNTIYF
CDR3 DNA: TGCAGCGTTGAAGAGCGGGGACGGCCCGGAAACACCATATATTTT

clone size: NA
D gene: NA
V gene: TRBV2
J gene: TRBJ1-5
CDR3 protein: CASTGGLPWQPQHF
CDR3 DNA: TGTGCCAGCACGGGAGGTCTCCCGTGGCAGCCCCAGCATTTT

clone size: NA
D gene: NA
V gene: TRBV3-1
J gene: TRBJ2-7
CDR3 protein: CASSPSAGITSTYF
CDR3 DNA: TGTGCCAGCAGCCCTTCGGCCGGGATTACGAGCACGTACTTC

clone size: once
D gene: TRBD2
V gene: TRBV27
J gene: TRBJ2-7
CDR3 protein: CASRPGLGSYEQYF
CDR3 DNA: TGTGCCAGCAGACCGGGACTAGGCTCCTACGAGCAGTACTTC

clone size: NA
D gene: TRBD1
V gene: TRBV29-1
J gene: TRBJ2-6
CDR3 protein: CSVVGQGAPGANVLTF
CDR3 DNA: TGCAGCGTTGTCGGACAGGGGGCGCCCGGGGCCAACGTCCTGACTTTC

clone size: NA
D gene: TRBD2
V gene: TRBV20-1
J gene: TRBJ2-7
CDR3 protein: CSASRGGREQYF
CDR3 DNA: TGCAGTGCTTCCCGGGGGGGCCGGGAGCAGTACTTC

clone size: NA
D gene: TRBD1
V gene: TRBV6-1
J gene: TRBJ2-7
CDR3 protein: CASRNTGTGPLEQYF
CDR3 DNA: TGTGCCAGCAGAAACACCGGGACAGGGCCCCTCGAGCAGTACTTC

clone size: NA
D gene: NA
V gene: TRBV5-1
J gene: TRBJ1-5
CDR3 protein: CASSLQPAGDQPQHF
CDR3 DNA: TGCGCCAGCAGCTTACAGCCTGCCGGGGATCAGCCCCAGCATTTT

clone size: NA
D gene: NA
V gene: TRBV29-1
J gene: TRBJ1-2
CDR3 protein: CSVQIGQNYGYTF
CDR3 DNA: TGCAGCGTTCAAATAGGGCAGAACTATGGCTACACCTTC

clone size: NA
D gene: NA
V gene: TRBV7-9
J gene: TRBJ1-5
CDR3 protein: CASSPSWGAEGNQPQHF
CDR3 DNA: TGTGCCAGCAGCCCCTCATGGGGGGCGGAGGGCAATCAGCCCCAGCATTTT

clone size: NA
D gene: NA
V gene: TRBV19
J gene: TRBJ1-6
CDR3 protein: CASSNEGLNSPLHF
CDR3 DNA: TGTGCCAGTAGTAATGAGGGGTTGAATTCACCCCTCCACTTT